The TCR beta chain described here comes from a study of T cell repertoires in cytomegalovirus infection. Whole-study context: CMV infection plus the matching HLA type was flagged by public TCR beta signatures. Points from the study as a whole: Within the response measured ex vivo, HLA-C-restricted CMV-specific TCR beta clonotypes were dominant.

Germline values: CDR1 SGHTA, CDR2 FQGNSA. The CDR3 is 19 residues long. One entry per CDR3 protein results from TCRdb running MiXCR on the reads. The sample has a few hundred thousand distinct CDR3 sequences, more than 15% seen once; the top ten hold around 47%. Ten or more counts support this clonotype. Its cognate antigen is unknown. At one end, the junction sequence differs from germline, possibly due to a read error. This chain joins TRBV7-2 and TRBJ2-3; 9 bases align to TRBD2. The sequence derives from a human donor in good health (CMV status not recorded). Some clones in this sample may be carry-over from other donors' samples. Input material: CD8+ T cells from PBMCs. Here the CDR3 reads CANSSTFQRGVSSADTQYF. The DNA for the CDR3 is TGTGCCAACAGCTCCACCTTCCAGCGGGGGGTCTCATCGGCAGATACGCAGTATTTT.